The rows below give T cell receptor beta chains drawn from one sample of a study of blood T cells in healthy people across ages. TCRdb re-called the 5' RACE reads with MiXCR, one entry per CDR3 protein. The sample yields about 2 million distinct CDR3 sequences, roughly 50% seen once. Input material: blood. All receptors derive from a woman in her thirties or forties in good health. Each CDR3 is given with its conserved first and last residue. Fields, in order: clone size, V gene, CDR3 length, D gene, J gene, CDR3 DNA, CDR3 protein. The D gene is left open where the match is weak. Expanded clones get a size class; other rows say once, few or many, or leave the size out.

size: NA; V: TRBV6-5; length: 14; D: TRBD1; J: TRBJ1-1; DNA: TGTGCCAGCAGAAAGGACAGGGTGAACACTGAAGCTTTCTTT; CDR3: CASRKDRVNTEAFF
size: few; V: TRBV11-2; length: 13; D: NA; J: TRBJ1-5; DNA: TGTGCCAGCAGCTTAGGTCCAGATCAGCCCCAGCATTTT; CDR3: CASSLGPDQPQHF
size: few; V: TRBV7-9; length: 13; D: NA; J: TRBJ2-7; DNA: TGTGCCAGCAGCTTAAGCGCTAGCTCCGAGCAGTACTTC; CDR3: CASSLSASSEQYF
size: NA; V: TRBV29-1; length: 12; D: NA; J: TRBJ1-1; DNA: TGCAGCGTTGCCGATACGAACACTGAAGCTTTCTTT; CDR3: CSVADTNTEAFF
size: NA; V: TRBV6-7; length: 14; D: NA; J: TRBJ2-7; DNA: TGTGCCAGCAGTTCTCCGGACACTTTGTACGAGCAGTACTTC; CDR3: CASSSPDTLYEQYF
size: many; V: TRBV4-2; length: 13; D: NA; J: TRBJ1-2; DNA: TGTGCCAGCAGCTACGGACTGTCCTATGGCTACACCTTC; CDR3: CASSYGLSYGYTF
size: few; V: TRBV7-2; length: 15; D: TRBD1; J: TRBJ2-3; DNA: TGTGCCAGCAGCTACGACAGGGGTGGGACAGATACGCAGTATTTT; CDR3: CASSYDRGGTDTQYF
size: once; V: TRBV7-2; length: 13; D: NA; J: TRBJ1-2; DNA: TGTGCCAGCAACGGAGGGGGACACTATGGCTACACCTTC; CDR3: CASNGGGHYGYTF
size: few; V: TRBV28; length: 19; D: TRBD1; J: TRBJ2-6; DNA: TGTGCCAGCAGACTATGGACAGGCGATCCCCTCTCTGGGGCCAACGTCCTGACTTTC; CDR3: CASRLWTGDPLSGANVLTF
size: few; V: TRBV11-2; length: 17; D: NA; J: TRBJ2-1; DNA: TGTGCCAGCAGCTTAGAGCCAGGCGGCCTGGTCTACAATGAGCAGTTCTTC; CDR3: CASSLEPGGLVYNEQFF
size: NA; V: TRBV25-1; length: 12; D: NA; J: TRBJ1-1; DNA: TGTGCCAGCACCCAGGAGGGTCCAGCGGCTTTCTTT; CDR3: CASTQEGPAAFF
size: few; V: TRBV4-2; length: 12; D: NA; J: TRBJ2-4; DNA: TGTGCCAGCCGCACAGGGGGGGCGGTTCAGTACTTC; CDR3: CASRTGGAVQYF
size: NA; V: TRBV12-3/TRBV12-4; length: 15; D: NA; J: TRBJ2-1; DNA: TGTGCCAGCAGCCCCCCGACGACTGAAAACAATGAGCAGTTCTTC; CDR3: CASSPPTTENNEQFF
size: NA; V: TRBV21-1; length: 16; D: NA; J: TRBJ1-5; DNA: TGTGCCAGCAGCAAAGTAATTCAGGCTAGCAATCAGCCCCAGCATTTT; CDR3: CASSKVIQASNQPQHF
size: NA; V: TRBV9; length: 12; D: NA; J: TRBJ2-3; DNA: TGTGCCAGCAGCGTAGATGTTGGGCCGCAGTATTTT; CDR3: CASSVDVGPQYF
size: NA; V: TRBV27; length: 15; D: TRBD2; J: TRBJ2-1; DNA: TGTGCCAGCAGTCCCCCGAGCGGGGGAGACAATGAGCAGTTCTTC; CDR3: CASSPPSGGDNEQFF
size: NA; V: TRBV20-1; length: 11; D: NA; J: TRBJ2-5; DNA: TGCAGTGCTATCAGACAAGAGACCCAGTACTTC; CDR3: CSAIRQETQYF
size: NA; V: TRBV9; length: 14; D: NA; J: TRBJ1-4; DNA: TGTGCCAGCAGCCCTTCAGGCGAGCGGGAAAAACTGTTTTTT; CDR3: CASSPSGEREKLFF
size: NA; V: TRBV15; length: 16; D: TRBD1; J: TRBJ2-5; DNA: TGTGCCGCCAGCAGTCCGGACAGGGTGGTCCAAGAGACCCAGTACTTC; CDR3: CAASSPDRVVQETQYF
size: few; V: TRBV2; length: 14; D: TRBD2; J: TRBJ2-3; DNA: TGTGCCAGCTGCGCGGGGGGGCCTACAGATACGCAGTATTTT; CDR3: CASCAGGPTDTQYF
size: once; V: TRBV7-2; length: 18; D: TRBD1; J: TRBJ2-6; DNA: TGTGCCAGCAGCATTCTATCAGGGGGCGTAGTTGGGGCCAACGTCCTGACTTTC; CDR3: CASSILSGGVVGANVLTF
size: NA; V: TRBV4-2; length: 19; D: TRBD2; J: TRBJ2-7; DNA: TGTGCCAGCAGCCAAGGCCGGACTAGCGGGGGCACAAACGCATACGAGCAGTACTTC; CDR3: CASSQGRTSGGTNAYEQYF
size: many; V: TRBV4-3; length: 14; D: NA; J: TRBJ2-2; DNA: TGCGCCAGCAGCCAAGATAGATCCACCGGGGAGCTGTTTTTT; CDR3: CASSQDRSTGELFF
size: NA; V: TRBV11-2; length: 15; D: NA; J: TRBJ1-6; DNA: TGTGCCAGCAGCTTATGGGACATGGCTAATTCACCCCTCCACTTT; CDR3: CASSLWDMANSPLHF
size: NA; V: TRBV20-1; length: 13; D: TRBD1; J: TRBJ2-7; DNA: TGCAGTGCCACCCCGGGACAGGGGTACGAGCAGTACTTC; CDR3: CSATPGQGYEQYF
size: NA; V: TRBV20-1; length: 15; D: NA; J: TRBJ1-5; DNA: TGCAGTGCAACCAAAGCCGGAGGAAGCAATCAGCCCCAGCATTTT; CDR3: CSATKAGGSNQPQHF
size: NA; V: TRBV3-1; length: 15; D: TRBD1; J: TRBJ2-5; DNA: TGTGCCAGCAGCCATGACAGGGACCCGGAAGAGACCCAGTACTTC; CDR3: CASSHDRDPEETQYF
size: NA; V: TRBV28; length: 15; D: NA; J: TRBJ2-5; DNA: TGTGCCAGCAGTTCGGCGGGGTCTTGGATGTGGACCCAGTACTTC; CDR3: CASSSAGSWMWTQYF
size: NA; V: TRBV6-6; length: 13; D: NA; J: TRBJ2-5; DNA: TGTGCCAGCAGCGCACCGGGCTCAGGGACCCAGTACTTC; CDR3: CASSAPGSGTQYF
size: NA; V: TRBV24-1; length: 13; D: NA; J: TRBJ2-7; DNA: TGTGCCACCAGCCCGGGACGGTCCTACGAGCAGTACTTC; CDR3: CATSPGRSYEQYF
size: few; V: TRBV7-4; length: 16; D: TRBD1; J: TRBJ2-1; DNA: TGTGCCAGCAGCCCAACAGGGGGCGTTAAGTACAATGAGCAGTTCTTC; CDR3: CASSPTGGVKYNEQFF
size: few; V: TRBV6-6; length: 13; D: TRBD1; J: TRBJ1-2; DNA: TGTGCCAGCAGCTCGACAGGGCGGGATGGCTACACCTTC; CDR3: CASSSTGRDGYTF
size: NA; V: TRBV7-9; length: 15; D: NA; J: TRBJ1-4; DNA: TGTGCCAGCAGCTTTACGGGACACGCTAATGAAAAACTGTTTTTT; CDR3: CASSFTGHANEKLFF
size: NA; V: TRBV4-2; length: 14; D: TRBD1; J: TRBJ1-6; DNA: TGTGCCAGCAGTTCTCGACAGGGGAATTCACCCCTCCACTTT; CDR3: CASSSRQGNSPLHF
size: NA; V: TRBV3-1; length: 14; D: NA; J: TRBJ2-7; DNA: TGTGCCAGCAGCCAATTGGGCAGAAACTACGAGCAGTACTTC; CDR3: CASSQLGRNYEQYF
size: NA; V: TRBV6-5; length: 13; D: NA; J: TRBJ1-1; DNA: TGTGCCAGCATCGGGGTAGAGGACACTGAAGCTTTCTTT; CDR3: CASIGVEDTEAFF
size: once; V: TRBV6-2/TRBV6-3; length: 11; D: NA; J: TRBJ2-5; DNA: TGTGCCAGCAGTTACCCGACCGGTTTGTACTTC; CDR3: CASSYPTGLYF
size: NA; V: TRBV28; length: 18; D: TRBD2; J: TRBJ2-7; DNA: TGTGCCAGCAGTTCCCCTGGTAGCGGGGGGCCCCGCGATGACGAGCAGTACTTC; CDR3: CASSSPGSGGPRDDEQYF
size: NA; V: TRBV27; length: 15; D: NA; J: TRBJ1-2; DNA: TGTGCCAGCAGCCTCACCGTGACAGCTAACTATGGCTACACCTTC; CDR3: CASSLTVTANYGYTF
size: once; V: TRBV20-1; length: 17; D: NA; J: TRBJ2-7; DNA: TGCAGTGCTAGAGATGGGCCGGGTGGGAAGGGAGGCTACGAGCAGTACTTC; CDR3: CSARDGPGGKGGYEQYF
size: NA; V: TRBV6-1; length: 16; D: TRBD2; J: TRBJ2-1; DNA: TGTGCCAGCAGTGAAGGTCTGCCTAGCGGCATAAGTGAGCAGTTCTTC; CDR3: CASSEGLPSGISEQFF
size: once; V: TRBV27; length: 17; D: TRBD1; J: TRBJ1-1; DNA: TGTGCCAGCAGTTTTTGGCAAGCGGCAGGGGGATATACTGAAGCTTTCTTT; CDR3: CASSFWQAAGGYTEAFF
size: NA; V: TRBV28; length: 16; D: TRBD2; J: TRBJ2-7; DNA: TGTGCCAGCAGACAGACCCCGACTAGCGGGGGGAACGAGCAGTACTTC; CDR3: CASRQTPTSGGNEQYF
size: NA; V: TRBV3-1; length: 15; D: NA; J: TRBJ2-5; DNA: TGTGCCAGCAGCCAAGCGGGGGCAGGGCCAGAGACCCAGTACTTC; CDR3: CASSQAGAGPETQYF
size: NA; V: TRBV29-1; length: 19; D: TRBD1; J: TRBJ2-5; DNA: TGCAGCGTCGGATGGATCCGGAATGTTAGGGACAGGAACCAAGAGACCCAGTACTTC; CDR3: CSVGWIRNVRDRNQETQYF
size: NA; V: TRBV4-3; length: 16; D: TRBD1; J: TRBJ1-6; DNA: TGCGCCAGCAGCCACCGGACAGGGGGCATGAAGTCACCCCTCCACTTT; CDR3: CASSHRTGGMKSPLHF
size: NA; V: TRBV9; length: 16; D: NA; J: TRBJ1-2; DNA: TGTGCCAGCAGCGTGTCACCATTGGGGGACGGCTATGGCTACACCTTC; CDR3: CASSVSPLGDGYGYTF
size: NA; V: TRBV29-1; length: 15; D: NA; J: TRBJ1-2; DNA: TGCAGCGTTGAAGCGTCAGGGTGGGGAGACTATGGCTACACCTTC; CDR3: CSVEASGWGDYGYTF
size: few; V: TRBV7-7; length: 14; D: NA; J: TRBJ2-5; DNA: TGTGCTAGCAGCTTAGGAACAACGGGGGAGACCCAGTACTTC; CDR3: CASSLGTTGETQYF
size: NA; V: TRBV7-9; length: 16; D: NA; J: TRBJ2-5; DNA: TGTGCCAGCAGCTTTCGAGGCGGGGGCCCCCAAGAGACCCAGTACTTC; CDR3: CASSFRGGGPQETQYF
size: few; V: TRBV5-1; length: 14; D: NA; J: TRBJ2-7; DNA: TGCGCCAGCAGGGCCAAAACAGGATCCTACGAGCAGTACTTC; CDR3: CASRAKTGSYEQYF
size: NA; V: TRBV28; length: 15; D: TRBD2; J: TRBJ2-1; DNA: TGTGCCAGCCTACTAGCGGGAGGAAACTACAATGAGCAGTTCTTC; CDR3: CASLLAGGNYNEQFF
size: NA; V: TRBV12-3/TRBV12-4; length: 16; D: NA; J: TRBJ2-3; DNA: TGTGCCAGCAGTTACCTACTACTCGATTCCGCAGATACGCAGTATTTT; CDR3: CASSYLLLDSADTQYF
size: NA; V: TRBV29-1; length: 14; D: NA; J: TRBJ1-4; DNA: TGCAGCGCCTATGCCGGGGTCACTAATGAAAAACTGTTTTTT; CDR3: CSAYAGVTNEKLFF
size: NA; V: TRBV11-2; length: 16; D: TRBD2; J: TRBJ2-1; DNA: TGTGCCAGCGGGAGGACTAGCGGGGCTCCGAAGGCTGAGCAGTTCTTC; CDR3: CASGRTSGAPKAEQFF